Shown below are 25 T cell receptor beta chains from a single sample sequenced in a study of T cell clonotyping in hematopoietic cell transplantation. This sample's time point: recipient sample about 28 days before transplant, after cytoreduction. TCRdb's copy holds only in-frame clones and misses some; the assay was immunoSEQ multiplex PCR. Here the sample spans 25,000 to 35,000 clones, about 93% being singletons. The sequencing here drew on peripheral blood mononuclear cells, taken before stem cell transplant. These receptors were taken from a man in his fifties or sixties with acute myeloid leukemia. Some clones in this sample may be carry-over from other donors' samples.

This rearrangement joins TRBV19 to TRBJ1-2; no firm D call. Deletions cut 7 bases from V and 4 bases from J, with 13 bases between. Looked up from germline, CDR1 is LNHDA and CDR2 is SQIVND (reference sequence). The CDR3 has 13 residues. CDR3 nucleotides: TGTGCCAGTATTCCTAGGGAGGGCTATGGCTACACCTTC. Its protein is CASIPREGYGYTF.

The genes are TRBV5-5 and TRBJ1-2, with 7 bases fitting TRBD1. V was pared by 0 bases and J by 2 bases, with 4 bases of the junction left unmatched. Germline V CDR1 and CDR2: SGHKS, YYEKEE (reference sequence). CDR3 length: 15 residues. DNA for the CDR3: TGTGCCAGCAGCTTGGAAGCAGGGGGGAACTATGGCTACACCTTC. This encodes CASSLEAGGNYGYTF. Full variable domain (rest looked up from reference TRBV5-5 and TRBJ1-2): DAGVTQSPTHLIKTRGQQVTLRCSPISGHKSVSWYQQVLGQGPQFIFQYYEKEERGRGNFPDRFSARQFPNYSSELNVNALLLGDSALYLCASSLEAGGNYGYTFGSGTRLTVV.

The chain is built from TRBV6-6 and TRBJ1-5, with 7 bases identical to TRBD1. V gave up 5 bases and J gave up 4 bases; unmatched junction bases: 5. The length of the CDR3 is 14 residues. Germline-derived CDR1 and CDR2 are MNHNY and SVGAGI (reference sequence). The CDR3 sequence is CASSQDRLNQPQHF. Written as DNA, the CDR3 is TGTGCCAGCAGTCAGGACAGGCTGAATCAGCCCCAGCATTTT.

The V and J genes are TRBV28 and TRBJ2-7; D could derive from TRBD1 or TRBD2 (6 bases each). The ends were cut back, 3 bases at V and 7 bases at J, with 22 bases in the middle. Germline V gene sequence: CDR1 MDHEN, CDR2 SYDVKM. The CDR3 is 16 residues long. Here the CDR3 reads CASSFREAGAAGEQYF. The DNA of the CDR3 is TGTGCCAGCAGTTTTAGGGAGGCAGGGGCAGCGGGTGAGCAGTACTTC.

This chain's CDR3 is CAWRDRGNTEAFF. The CDR3 DNA reads TGTGCCTGGAGGGACAGGGGGAACACTGAAGCTTTCTTT. The chain has TRBV30 and TRBJ1-1; 9 bases fit TRBD1. The CDR3 is made up of 13 amino acids. The trim removed 3 bases at V and 1 base at J, leaving 0 bases unmatched. Germline CDR1 GTSNPN, CDR2 SVGIG (reference sequence).

The chain recombines TRBV28 with TRBJ2-7; D might be TRBD1 or TRBD2, each matching 5 bases. V gave up 3 bases and J gave up 2 bases, with 17 bases separating them. There are 16 residues in the CDR3. The germline V gene encodes CDR1 MDHEN and CDR2 SYDVKM. CDR3 nucleotide sequence: TGTGCCAGCAGTTTGGGACGTCGGGTGAGGACCTACGAGCAGTACTTC. Amino acids: CASSLGRRVRTYEQYF.

In this sample, this clone turned up once. CDR3 DNA: TGTGCCAGCAGCCTGAAGGAATACACGGGCACCGGGGAGCTGTTTTTT. Protein sequence: CASSLKEYTGTGELFF. This sequence joins TRBV5-6 and TRBJ2-2; D not resolved. The V and J ends lost 4 bases and 4 bases respectively, with 17 bases between them. CDR1 is SGHDT and CDR2 is YYEEEE in the germline V gene. The CDR3 is made up of 16 amino acids.

The chain uses TRBV28 and TRBJ2-4; D uncertain. Between the trimmed V and J ends, which lost 8 bases and 0 bases, there was a span of 8 bases. This CDR3 is 13 amino acids long. Germline V gives CDR1 MDHEN, CDR2 SYDVKM. In DNA form, the CDR3 reads TGTGCCAGCGGTGACCTAGCCAAAAACATTCAGTACTTC. This codes for CASGDLAKNIQYF.

CDR3 nucleotide sequence: TGTGCCAGTAGTATAGATCAGTGGCGGGGGACCTACAATGAGCAGTTCTTC. As protein: CASSIDQWRGTYNEQFF. The gene calls are TRBV19 and TRBJ2-1, with 7 positions matching TRBD2. Germline lookup yields CDR1 LNHDA and CDR2 SQIVND (reference sequence). The CDR3 has 17 residues. Trimming cost V 0 bases and J 2 bases; bases outside gene matches: 7.

The chain is built from TRBV4-3 and TRBJ2-7; D perhaps matches TRBD1 (6 bases). The germline V gene has CDR1 LGHNA and CDR2 YSLEER. V dropped 0 bases and J dropped 2 bases, with 17 bases sitting between them. This CDR3 has 17 amino acids. This chain's CDR3 is CASSQDYWQGIPYEQYF. The CDR3 DNA is TGCGCCAGCAGCCAAGATTATTGGCAGGGGATCCCCTACGAGCAGTACTTC.

This chain connects TRBV12-2 to TRBJ2-4; TRBD1, the D gene given by the table, was not confirmed from the DNA. TRBV12-2 is a pseudogene segment. The CDR3 contains 23 residues. The CDR3 region is CASRLASDPRTALRLVGKNIQYF. The CDR3 DNA sequence: TGTGCAAGTCGCTTAGCTTCTGACCCTCGGACAGCGCTACGACTGGTTGGGAAAAACATTCAGTACTTC.

The rearrangement links TRBV7-2 to TRBJ1-2; a weak D match, TRBD1 (5 bases). Germline CDR1 SGHTA, CDR2 FQGNSA. CDR3 size: 14 residues. The V end lost 7 bases, the J end lost 8 bases, and 20 bases lay between the germline ends. The CDR3 loop reads CASNLDGLGVGYTF. DNA of the CDR3: TGTGCCAGCAACCTGGACGGACTAGGGGTCGGCTACACCTTC.

The chain uses TRBV28 and TRBJ1-2; D is possibly TRBD1 (5 bases). The germline gives CDR1 MDHEN, CDR2 SYDVKM. The CDR3 is 12 residues long. V shed 4 bases and J shed 8 bases, with 11 bases lying between them. The DNA of the CDR3 is TGTGCCAGCAGTTCGGGACCCCGGGGCTACACCTTC. It specifies CASSSGPRGYTF.

V is TRBV7-2 and J is TRBJ2-5; possible D gene TRBD1, 6 bases. Trimming removed 4 bases at V and 5 bases at J, with 17 bases between. There are 15 residues in the CDR3. Per the germline V gene, CDR1 is SGHTA and CDR2 is FQGNSA. The CDR3: CASSSTGLSGETQYF. Here the CDR3 DNA reads TGTGCCAGCAGCTCAACAGGGCTCTCGGGGGAGACCCAGTACTTC.

The gene calls are TRBV2 and TRBJ2-1, with 11 bases identical to TRBD2. Trimming removed 2 bases from V and 3 bases from J; junction bases left unmatched: 6. There are 17 residues in the CDR3. The germline gives CDR1 SNHLY, CDR2 FYNNEI. The CDR3 sequence: CASSESLGTSGYNEQFF. Here the CDR3 DNA reads TGTGCCAGCAGTGAAAGCTTGGGGACTAGCGGCTACAATGAGCAGTTCTTC.

The chain joins TRBV7-3 to TRBJ1-1; no firm D call. The CDR3 totals 14 residues. Trimming left V 2 bases short and J 4 bases short, with 11 bases between. CDR1 and CDR2 (germline): SGHTA, FQGTGA. This chain's CDR3 is CASSLAAWGTEAFF. CDR3 coding DNA: TGTGCCAGCAGCTTAGCGGCTTGGGGCACTGAAGCTTTCTTT.

The chain has TRBV7-2 and TRBJ2-4; 9 bases fit TRBD2. The germline CDR1 and CDR2 sequences are SGHTA and FQGNSA. This CDR3 has 17 residues. The J segment lost 1 base and the V segment lost 2 bases, leaving 6 bases of the junction unmatched. CDR3 DNA sequence: TGTGCCAGCAGCTTACGTCTAGCGGGACAGGCCAAAAACATTCAGTACTTC. Protein sequence: CASSLRLAGQAKNIQYF.

In its sample, this clone was seen a few times. The chain employs TRBV18 and TRBJ2-7; the match to TRBD1 covers 11 bases. With 6 bases clipped from V and 5 bases from J, the junction kept 6 bases outside the gene matches. The CDR3 consists of 14 residues. Germline V CDR1 and CDR2: KGHSH, LQKENI. CDR3 DNA: TGTGCCAGCTCGCCGGACAGGGGGCACCACGAGCAGTACTTC. It yields the protein CASSPDRGHHEQYF.

The chain carries TRBV5-4 and TRBJ1-1; D gene ambiguous. V dropped 5 bases and J dropped 1 base, with 9 bases sitting between them. Germline V gene data show CDR1 as SGHNT and CDR2 as YYREEE (reference sequence). The CDR3 runs 13 residues. CDR3 coding DNA: TGTGCCAGCAGTCGCAGAGAGAACACTGAAGCTTTCTTT. This encodes CASSRRENTEAFF. Drawing the rest from reference TRBV5-4 and TRBJ1-1, the complete variable domain is ETGVTQSPTHLIKTRGQQVTLRCSSQSGHNTVSWYQQALGQGPQFIFQYYREEENGRGNFPPRFSGLQFPNYSSELNVNALELDDSALYLCASSRRENTEAFFGQGTRLTVV.

This chain connects TRBV28 to TRBJ2-7; D might be TRBD1 or TRBD2, each matching 5 bases. Germline V gives CDR1 MDHEN, CDR2 SYDVKM. The CDR3 totals 13 residues. The ends were cut back, 3 bases at V and 4 bases at J, with 10 bases in the middle. The CDR3 protein is CASSFSREYEQYF. In DNA form, the CDR3 reads TGTGCCAGCAGTTTTAGCAGGGAGTACGAGCAGTACTTC.

The genes are TRBV28 and TRBJ1-1; the D is unclear. The V gene's germline CDR1 is MDHEN and CDR2 SYDVKM. V lost 2 bases to trimming and J lost 11 bases, with 15 bases between them. The CDR3 extends over 13 amino acids. The CDR3 nucleotides are TGTGCCAGCAGTTTAAAAAGGAGTGCGGTCGCTTTCTTT. Amino acids: CASSLKRSAVAFF.

This clone was seen more than once but under ten times. The CDR3 DNA reads TGCGCCAGCAGCTTGACCGGGACAGGGGTTGGCTACACCTTC. This translates into CASSLTGTGVGYTF. V usage is TRBV5-1 and J usage is TRBJ1-2, with 10 bases lining up with TRBD1. CDR3 length: 14 residues. The V gene end was trimmed by 1 base and the J gene end by 7 bases; junction bases not matched to a gene: 4. Germline V CDR1 and CDR2: SGHRS, YFSETQ. Full variable domain (outside the CDR3, taken from reference TRBV5-1 and TRBJ1-2): KAGVTQTPRYLIKTRGQQVTLSCSPISGHRSVSWYQQTPGQGLQFLFEYFSETQRNKGNFPGRFSGRQFSNSRSEMNVSTLELGDSALYLCASSLTGTGVGYTFGSGTRLTVV.

V usage is TRBV19 and J usage is TRBJ2-1; TRBD2 matches 7 bases. CDR3 length equals 14 residues. Germline V gives CDR1 LNHDA, CDR2 SQIVND (reference sequence). Losses at the gene ends were 1 base for V and 7 bases for J; bases not matched to a gene: 4. For the CDR3, the DNA is TGTGCCAGTAGTATAGGGCAGGGAGGGAATGAGCAGTTCTTC. This gives the protein CASSIGQGGNEQFF.

The J gene is TRBJ1-1, the V gene TRBV7-2; the D is unclear. V dropped 2 bases and J dropped 1 base, with 11 bases sitting between them. Germline V gives CDR1 SGHTA, CDR2 FQGNSA. This CDR3 has 15 residues. CDR3 region: CASSLWFGKNTEAFF. CDR3 in DNA: TGTGCCAGCAGCTTATGGTTTGGGAAGAACACTGAAGCTTTCTTT.

The chain employs TRBV9 and TRBJ1-6, with D possibly TRBD1 on 5 matching bases. The germline V gene has CDR1 SGDLS and CDR2 YYNGEE. The CDR3 is 15 amino acids. Trimming removed 3 bases at V and 4 bases at J, with 11 bases between. The CDR3 nucleotides are TGTGCCAGCAGCGCCCGGGGCCGTTATAATTCACCCCTCCACTTT. Its protein product is CASSARGRYNSPLHF.